The present entry profiles one T cell receptor (beta chain) with its context. In this sample, this clone turned up a few times. Its antigen has not been determined. Base qualities are not recorded, but no much larger clone differs from it by a single base. Enrolling through a virtual design, the prospective study's participants ranged in age from roughly 18 to 95 years and lived across roughly 23 United States geographic areas. In the prospective study, cohorts were assigned on the basis of participant-reported clinical history obtained from a screening survey and a study questionnaire. Each participant in the prospective study had whole blood, serum and a nasopharyngeal or oropharyngeal swab collected by mobile phlebotomists. Over a roughly 2-month period, participants in the prospective study had the option of providing additional blood draws and questionnaires. Blood samples from the prospective study were shipped frozen or at room temperature prior to DNA extraction.

This record comes from a study of blood T cell repertoires in COVID-19 (dated by TCRdb to the early 2020s). With respect to the entire study: The collaborator samples originated in the United States, Italy and Spain and spanned the acute and convalescent phases of COVID-19. The repertoires were released in a freely available public database meant as a resource for research on the immune response to SARS-CoV-2. The samples were drawn from two sources: the first 160 participants of the ongoing ImmuneRACE study, and over 950 subjects contributed by 6 global collaborators. Where available, HLA class I and class II types were taken from metadata supplied by the sample provider and were not determined by assay-based typing. Deeply sampled blood TCRbeta repertoires from subjects exposed to, actively infected with, or recovered from COVID-19 were included in the dataset. Sample metadata almost always included a de-identified subject ID, COVID-19 status, age in years and sex. The material from the prospective study consisted of cDNA or gDNA derived from T cells, B-cell-depleted T cells, or PBMCs. Broad study findings and their caveats: The amount of clinical and demographic metadata varied by source and participant and was provided uncurated.

Looking up the germline V gene (reference sequence) yields CDR1 LNHNV and CDR2 YYDKDF. V lost 5 bases and J lost 4 bases; the stretch between them is 17 bases long. Including cysteine and phenylalanine, the CDR3 has 16 amino acids. Solely the CDR3 DNA is kept, with 48 bases framed from the first base. The immunoSEQ Assay, a bias-controlled multiplex PCR, was used to amplify TCRbeta CDR3 regions from genomic DNA. Per the original workflow: The number of nucleated cells in each sample was estimated from the amplification of reference gene primers within the assay. To quantify the absolute abundance of each unique TCRbeta CDR3 rearrangement, sequence reads were collapsed and filtered. For each sample, productive Simpson clonality was calculated as the square root of Simpson's diversity index over productive rearrangements. Held by TCRdb, this immuneACCESS table contains in-frame sequences only and omits some clones. Under half of the omission traces to an unresolved V gene where checked; the cause of the rest is unknown. V and J calls and clone size are as listed in that table; D and trimming were resolved from the DNA. The sample has more than 200,000 clones on record, approximately 90% of them singletons. The top ten hold about 6.9% of the sample.

The receptor was derived from a woman in her 30s with acute COVID-19. What was sequenced was PBMCs or T cells enriched from blood (not recorded which). The chain is encoded by TRBV15 joined to TRBJ1-4; there is no confident call for the D gene. The CDR3 reads as follows: CATSSPPGTINEKLFF. The nucleotide sequence is TGTGCCACCAGCTCTCCCCCCGGCACTATTAATGAAAAACTGTTTTTT.